Listed below are T cell receptor beta chains from one sample, sequenced in a study of control samples from healthy donors and cancer patients. Generated by immunoSEQ multiplex PCR, the TCRdb table keeps only in-frame clones and is missing some. The sample contains 100,000 to 150,000 clones, about 90% of which appear only once. Sequencing input: blood. The receptors derive from a man younger than 35 in good health. The CDR3 runs from the conserved cysteine through the conserved F or W.

>TRBV5-8
CASSLGRTLSYEQYF
>TRBV29-1
CSASTQRDYGYTF
>TRBV7-3
CASSPASGSAYNEQFF
>TRBV19
CASRIGQGTYGYTF
>TRBV5-4
CASSLGDGAGQETQYF
>TRBV27
CASRRGGDEQFF
>TRBV29-1
CSVTAGGIYNEQFF
>TRBV7-2
CASSTPGTYGNTEAFF
>TRBV6-5
CASSYSRTGSLEKLFF
>TRBV28
CASRGPRGRASGANVLTF
>TRBV19
CASSIVSPGQGGETQYF
>TRBV25-1
CASSEGQTYEQYF
>TRBV27
CASIERWLAGSSYNEQFF
>TRBV28
CASSLSDTQYF
>TRBV11-2
CASSSSLDRAYEQYF
>TRBV28
CASSFGSTNEKLFF
>TRBV15
CATSSLGMSSYEQYF
>TRBV10-3
CAISDWWYNEQFF
>TRBV6-4
CASSPGVGGRIANTGELFF
>TRBV12-3/TRBV12-4
CASRGTEAQPQHF
>TRBV7-2
CASSPRAGTYEQYF
>TRBV7-9
CASSSSEASRSGANVLTF
>TRBV9
CASSVGRSQRGSSYEQYF
>TRBV3-1/TRBV3-2
CASSQLSGIGQFF
>TRBV28
CASSLAGARKPQHF
>TRBV6-6
CASSYSLAGSSYEQYF
>TRBV3-1/TRBV3-2
CASSQENRGPETQYF
>TRBV4-1
CASSRNRGQGELFF
>TRBV2
CASCRTGNEKLFF
>TRBV4-3
CASRLDRAPQETQYF
>TRBV6-5
CASEGREEDTQYF
>TRBV9
CASSVSAGPNQPQHF
>TRBV6-5
CASSYSGGVQPQHF
>TRBV3-1/TRBV3-2
CASSQKTGFRYEQYF
>TRBV6-2/TRBV6-3
CASSFMNTEAFF
>TRBV11-2
CASSIRGRGWGTEAFF
>TRBV9
CASSVERTDTQYF
>TRBV7-9
CASSCLGTACNEQFF
>TRBV12-3/TRBV12-4
CASGRTGELFF
>TRBV3-1/TRBV3-2
CASSLGTGGTLGNQPQHF
>TRBV28
CASSSGTGTFLAKNIQYF
>TRBV5-1
CASSLGLVGGNQETQYF
>TRBV6-5
CASLDRASTEAFF
>TRBV29-1
CSVGQLMNTEAFF
>TRBV7-3
CASSFTGGGHYEQYF